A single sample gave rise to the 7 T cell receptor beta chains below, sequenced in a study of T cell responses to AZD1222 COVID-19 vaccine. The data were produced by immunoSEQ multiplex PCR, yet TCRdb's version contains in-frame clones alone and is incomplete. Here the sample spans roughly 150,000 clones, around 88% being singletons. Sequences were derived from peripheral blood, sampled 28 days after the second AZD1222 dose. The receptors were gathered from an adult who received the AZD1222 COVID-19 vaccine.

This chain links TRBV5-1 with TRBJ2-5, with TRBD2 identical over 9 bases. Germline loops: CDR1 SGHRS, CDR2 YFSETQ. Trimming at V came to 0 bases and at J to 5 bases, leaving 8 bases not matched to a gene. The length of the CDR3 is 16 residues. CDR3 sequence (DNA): TGCGCCAGCAGCTTGGATGGCGGGGGGGCCAGGGAGACCCAGTACTTC. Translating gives CASSLDGGGARETQYF.

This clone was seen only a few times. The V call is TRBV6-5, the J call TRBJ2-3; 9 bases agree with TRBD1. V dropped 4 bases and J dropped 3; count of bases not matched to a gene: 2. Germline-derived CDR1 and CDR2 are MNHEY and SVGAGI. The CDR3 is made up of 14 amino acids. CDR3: CASSSGTGTDTQYF. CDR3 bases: TGTGCCAGCAGTTCGGGGACAGGGACAGATACGCAGTATTTT.

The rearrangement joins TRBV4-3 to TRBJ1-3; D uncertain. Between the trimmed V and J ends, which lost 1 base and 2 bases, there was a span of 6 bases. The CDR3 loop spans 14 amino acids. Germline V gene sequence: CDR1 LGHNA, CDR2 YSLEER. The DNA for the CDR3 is TGCGCCAGCAGCCAAGGGGTAGCTGGAAACACCATATATTTT. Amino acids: CASSQGVAGNTIYF.

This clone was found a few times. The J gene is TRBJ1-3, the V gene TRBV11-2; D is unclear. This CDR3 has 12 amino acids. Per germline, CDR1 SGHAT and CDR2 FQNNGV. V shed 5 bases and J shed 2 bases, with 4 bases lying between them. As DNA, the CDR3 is TGTGCCAGCAGCCACCCTGGAAACACCATATATTTT. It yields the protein CASSHPGNTIYF.

The CDR3 nucleotides are TGTGCCAGCAGCTTGGGCAGGCAACCTGGAAACACCATATATTTT. Amino acid sequence: CASSLGRQPGNTIYF. V usage is TRBV7-6 and J usage is TRBJ1-3, with D unclear. CDR1 and CDR2 (germline): SGHVS, FNYEAQ. The V gene lost 3 bases and the J gene lost 2 bases, with 11 bases spanning the gap. There are 15 residues in the CDR3.

CDR3 region: CASSPGGNQPQHF. In DNA form, the CDR3 reads TGTGCCAGCAGCCCCGGGGGCAATCAGCCCCAGCATTTT. The rearrangement uses TRBV7-6 and TRBJ1-5; D unresolved. The V end was cut by 5 bases, the J end by 2 bases, with 7 bases between. Per the germline V gene, CDR1 is SGHVS and CDR2 is FNYEAQ. The CDR3 sequence is 13 residues long.

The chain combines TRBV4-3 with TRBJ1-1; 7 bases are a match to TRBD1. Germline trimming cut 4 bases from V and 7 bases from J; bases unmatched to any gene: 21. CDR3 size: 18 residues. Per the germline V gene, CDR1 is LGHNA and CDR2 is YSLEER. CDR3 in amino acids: CASSLSRSGQLRGGEAFF. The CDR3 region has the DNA TGCGCCAGCAGCCTGAGCCGGTCGGGACAGCTCCGTGGGGGTGAAGCTTTCTTT.